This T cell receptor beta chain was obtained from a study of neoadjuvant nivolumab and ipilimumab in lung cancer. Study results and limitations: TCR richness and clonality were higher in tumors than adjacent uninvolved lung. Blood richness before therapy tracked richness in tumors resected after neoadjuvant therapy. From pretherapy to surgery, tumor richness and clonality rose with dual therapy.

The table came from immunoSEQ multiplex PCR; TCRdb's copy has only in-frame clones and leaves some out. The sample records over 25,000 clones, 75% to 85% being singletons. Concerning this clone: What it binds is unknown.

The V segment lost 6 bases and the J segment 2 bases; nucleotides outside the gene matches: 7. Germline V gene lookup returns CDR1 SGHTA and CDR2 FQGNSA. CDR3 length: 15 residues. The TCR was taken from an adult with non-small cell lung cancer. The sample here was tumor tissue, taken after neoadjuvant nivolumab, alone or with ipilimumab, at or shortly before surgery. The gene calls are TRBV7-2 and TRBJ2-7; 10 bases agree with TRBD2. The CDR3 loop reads CASRKGTSATYEQYF. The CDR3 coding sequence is TGTGCCAGCAGAAAGGGGACTAGCGCAACCTACGAGCAGTACTTC.